Listed below are T cell receptor beta chains from one sample, sequenced in a study of cytomegalovirus exposure and HLA in healthy donors. TCRdb's table, derived via immunoSEQ multiplex PCR, lists solely in-frame clones and lacks some. The repertoire consists of 100,000 to 150,000 clones, with approximately 77% occurring once and the leading ten covering 1.8%. Sequencing was carried out using PBMCs. Every receptor here comes from a young man in good health and CMV-seronegative. The CDR3 runs from the conserved cysteine through the conserved F or W. D genes are given only for firm matches. Not every row has a clone size; where given, it reads once, few, many or a size class.

>-|-|TRBV19|TRBJ1-5
TGTGCCAGTAGTATAGGGCCTGGGCAGTATCAGCCCCAGCATTTT
CASSIGPGQYQPQHF
>TRBD1|-|TRBV2|TRBJ2-7
TGTGCCAGCATTCTACAGGGGGCCGCCTACGAGCAGTACTTC
CASILQGAAYEQYF
>-|-|TRBV6-1|TRBJ2-7
TGTGCCATCGCTCTCGGGAGCTCCTACGAGCAGTACTTC
CAIALGSSYEQYF
>-|-|TRBV5-4|TRBJ1-2
TGTGCCAGCAGCACCCGGGCAGGGATCAGCGGCTACACCTTC
CASSTRAGISGYTF
>TRBD2|-|TRBV19|TRBJ2-1
TGTGCCAGTAGTCCACGACTAGCGGGGCCTGCGAACAATGAGCAGTTCTTC
CASSPRLAGPANNEQFF
>-|-|TRBV7-6|TRBJ1-2
TGTGCCAGCAGCGCCGGGATGGGTAGCTATGGCTACACCTTC
CASSAGMGSYGYTF
>TRBD1|-|TRBV7-2|TRBJ2-7
TGTGCCAGCAGGTCGGGGAAAGGGACAGCAAACTACGAGCAGTACTTC
CASRSGKGTANYEQYF
>-|-|TRBV7-9|TRBJ2-2
TGTGCCAGCAGCCGCGGGATTTTCACCGGGGAGCTGTTTTTT
CASSRGIFTGELFF
>-|-|TRBV19|TRBJ1-1
TGTGCCAGTATGCTACGGTTGAACACTGAAGCTTTCTTT
CASMLRLNTEAFF
>TRBD1|-|TRBV29-1|TRBJ2-7
TGCAGCGTTGAACAGGGGGCGAGTTGGCAGTACTTC
CSVEQGASWQYF
>-|-|TRBV7-9|TRBJ1-2
TGTGCCAGCAGCTTAGCAGGAGGAACGGGAGATGGCTACACCTTC
CASSLAGGTGDGYTF
>-|-|TRBV7-9|TRBJ1-2
TGTGCCAGCAGCCTAGCCGTGGGGGCGAACTATGGCTACACCTTC
CASSLAVGANYGYTF
>-|few|TRBV2|TRBJ1-1
TGTGCCAGCATGCTCAGGGCTGGGACTGAAGCTTTCTTT
CASMLRAGTEAFF
>TRBD1|-|TRBV20-1|TRBJ2-1
TGCAGTGCTAGGGGACAGGAGGAGCAGTTCTTC
CSARGQEEQFF
>-|-|TRBV13|TRBJ2-1
TGTGCCAGCAGCCAGGACAGATCTGGTTACAATGAGCAGTTCTTC
CASSQDRSGYNEQFF
>-|-|TRBV5-1|TRBJ2-3
TGCGCCAGCAGCTTGGACGTAACTAGCACAGATACGCAGTATTTT
CASSLDVTSTDTQYF
>TRBD1|-|TRBV29-1|TRBJ1-2
TGCAGCGTTGAAGAGGGACAGGGAAGACGTGGCTACACCTTC
CSVEEGQGRRGYTF
>-|-|TRBV7-6|TRBJ1-1
TGTGCCAGCAGCTTAAAAGCGGGAGGGAGCACTGAAGCTTTCTTT
CASSLKAGGSTEAFF
>-|-|TRBV7-2|TRBJ1-2
TGTGCCAGCAGCCACTTAAACTATGGCTACACCTTC
CASSHLNYGYTF
>-|-|TRBV15|TRBJ2-7
TGTGCCACCAGTCGCGACATACTTTACGAGCAGTACTTC
CATSRDILYEQYF
>-|-|TRBV6-5|TRBJ1-3
TGTGCCAGCAGTTACCGACCGGGTGGGGGAAACACCATATATTTT
CASSYRPGGGNTIYF
>-|-|TRBV5-6|TRBJ1-5
TGTGCCAGCAGCTCGACAGATCCCAATCAGCCCCAGCATTTT
CASSSTDPNQPQHF
>-|once|TRBV6-5|TRBJ2-7
TGTGCCAGCAGTTGGGCGGGGGCGATTCTCACCTACGAGCAGTACTTC
CASSWAGAILTYEQYF
>-|-|TRBV18|TRBJ2-1
TGTGCCAGCTCACCGGGGCAGTATGTCAATGAGCAGTTCTTC
CASSPGQYVNEQFF
>-|-|TRBV5-6|TRBJ1-4
TGTGCCAGCAGCTTGGGACAGAGTGAAAAACTGTTTTTT
CASSLGQSEKLFF
>TRBD1|-|TRBV5-1|TRBJ2-3
TGCGCCAGCAGCTCTCAGGGGGCGAGTAGCACAGATACGCAGTATTTT
CASSSQGASSTDTQYF